What follows describes a single T cell receptor (beta chain). Its cognate antigen is unknown. The sample belongs to a study of CD8+CD57+ T cells in acquired aplastic anemia. As for the study in general: The study obtained an average of around 2.9 ug of DNA from sorted CD4+ and CD8+ cells. Whole-study findings and limits: No significant difference in CD8+ Simpson's diversity was found between patients and controls.

Profiling of TCR beta VDJ combinations and CDR3 sequences used genomic DNA as template. One entry per CDR3 protein, called by TCRdb with MiXCR from the reads. The data show roughly 50,000 distinct CDR3 sequences, about three quarters seen once. Sequences were obtained from sorted CD4+, CD8+, or CD8+CD57+ T cells (not recorded which) from PBMCs. The TCR originated in a human donor in good health, serving as a control.

CDR3 DNA sequence: TGTGCCACCAGTGCGCGCCGGCCGGGACTAGCGGGGGGGCCAGATACGCAGTATTTT. It encodes CATSARRPGLAGGPDTQYF. This chain joins TRBV24-1 and TRBJ2-3; 16 nucleotides match TRBD2. Germline trimming cut 5 bases from V and 4 bases from J; bases unmatched to any gene: 11. Germline CDR1 is KGHDR and CDR2 is SFDVKD. The CDR3 extends over 19 amino acids.